This is a list of T cell receptor beta chains from one sample in a study of cytomegalovirus exposure and HLA in healthy donors. Measured with immunoSEQ multiplex PCR; TCRdb has only the in-frame clones, and not every one. The table has 200,000 or so clones, around nine tenths seen once. Source material: PBMCs. These receptors originate from a woman under 30 in good health and CMV-seropositive. The CDR3 runs from the conserved cysteine through the conserved F or W. The order of the fields is V gene, D gene, clone size, J gene, CDR3 DNA, CDR3 protein. A D gene is named only where the DNA matches it firmly. The size entry is marked missing in some rows and otherwise reads once, few, many or a size class.

v_gene: TRBV5-1; d_gene: TRBD1; abundance: -; j_gene: TRBJ2-5; CDR3nt: TGCGCCAGCAGCACCGAACCAGGGGGCGGTGAGACCCAGTACTTC; CDR3aa: CASSTEPGGGETQYF
v_gene: TRBV5-1; d_gene: TRBD1; abundance: few; j_gene: TRBJ1-5; CDR3nt: TGCGCCAGCAGCTTGACAGGGGAAAATCAGCCCCAGCATTTT; CDR3aa: CASSLTGENQPQHF
v_gene: TRBV6-5; d_gene: -; abundance: few; j_gene: TRBJ2-7; CDR3nt: TGTGCCAGCAGCTCAGCAGGGTGGATCTACGAGCAGTACTTC; CDR3aa: CASSSAGWIYEQYF
v_gene: TRBV28; d_gene: -; abundance: -; j_gene: TRBJ1-3; CDR3nt: TGTGCCAGCAGCCAGCTTCTTGGCAGGGGCTTGAGAAACACCATATATTTT; CDR3aa: CASSQLLGRGLRNTIYF
v_gene: TRBV5-6; d_gene: -; abundance: once; j_gene: TRBJ1-1; CDR3nt: TGTGCCAGCAGCTTATACAGGGTCACTGAAGCTTTCTTT; CDR3aa: CASSLYRVTEAFF
v_gene: TRBV28; d_gene: -; abundance: -; j_gene: TRBJ2-1; CDR3nt: TGTGCCAGCAGCAATACCGGACCGGGGTTTTTAAATGAGCAGTTCTTC; CDR3aa: CASSNTGPGFLNEQFF
v_gene: TRBV27; d_gene: TRBD2; abundance: -; j_gene: TRBJ2-7; CDR3nt: TGTGCCAGCAGTTTATCTCAAACTAGCGGGAGAGACGAGCAGTACTTC; CDR3aa: CASSLSQTSGRDEQYF
v_gene: TRBV6-1; d_gene: -; abundance: -; j_gene: TRBJ2-3; CDR3nt: TGTGCCAGCACGCTAGATGAGGGTGGGGATACGCAGTATTTT; CDR3aa: CASTLDEGGDTQYF
v_gene: TRBV4-2; d_gene: -; abundance: -; j_gene: TRBJ2-3; CDR3nt: TGTGCCAGCAGCCAACAAAACAGACCTCCCACAGATACGCAGTATTTT; CDR3aa: CASSQQNRPPTDTQYF
v_gene: TRBV19; d_gene: TRBD2; abundance: -; j_gene: TRBJ2-3; CDR3nt: TGTGCCAGTAGTATTCCAAGACTAGCGGGAGTTACAGATACGCAGTATTTT; CDR3aa: CASSIPRLAGVTDTQYF
v_gene: TRBV7-9; d_gene: TRBD1; abundance: -; j_gene: TRBJ2-7; CDR3nt: TGTGCCAGCAGCTTAGGCGTGGGACAGCCCCACTCCTACGAGCAGTACTTC; CDR3aa: CASSLGVGQPHSYEQYF
v_gene: TRBV25-1; d_gene: TRBD1; abundance: -; j_gene: TRBJ1-3; CDR3nt: TGTGCCAGCAGGGGGAAGACAGGGGAGCGAGACGGAAACACCATATATTTT; CDR3aa: CASRGKTGERDGNTIYF
v_gene: TRBV19; d_gene: -; abundance: once; j_gene: TRBJ1-1; CDR3nt: TGTGCCAGTAGTATTAGTTGGGCGAACACTGAAGCTTTCTTT; CDR3aa: CASSISWANTEAFF
v_gene: TRBV5-1; d_gene: TRBD2; abundance: -; j_gene: TRBJ2-2; CDR3nt: TGCGCCAGCAGCTTTATTCCCGGACTAGCGGTCACCGGGGAGCTGTTTTTT; CDR3aa: CASSFIPGLAVTGELFF
v_gene: TRBV10-3; d_gene: -; abundance: once; j_gene: TRBJ2-2; CDR3nt: TGTGCCGCCAGAGAACAGGTTACCACCGGGGAGCTGTTTTTT; CDR3aa: CAAREQVTTGELFF
v_gene: TRBV6-1; d_gene: -; abundance: once; j_gene: TRBJ1-1; CDR3nt: TGTGCCAGCAGTACCCAGCCCACAGGGAGTGCTTTCTTT; CDR3aa: CASSTQPTGSAFF
v_gene: TRBV28; d_gene: TRBD2; abundance: -; j_gene: TRBJ2-7; CDR3nt: TGTGCCAGCAGACCACTAGCGGGTGCGTCCTACGAGCAGTACTTC; CDR3aa: CASRPLAGASYEQYF
v_gene: TRBV27; d_gene: -; abundance: -; j_gene: TRBJ1-1; CDR3nt: TGTGCCAGCAGTTTTAGTGTCCAGGGGAACACTGAAGCTTTCTTT; CDR3aa: CASSFSVQGNTEAFF
v_gene: TRBV2; d_gene: TRBD2; abundance: -; j_gene: TRBJ2-7; CDR3nt: TGTGCCAGCAGTGAAAGCGGGGTTGGCGCTTACGAGCAGTACTTC; CDR3aa: CASSESGVGAYEQYF
v_gene: TRBV19; d_gene: TRBD2; abundance: -; j_gene: TRBJ2-7; CDR3nt: TGTGCCAGTAGCTCAGCGGGATCCTCCTACGAGCAGTACTTC; CDR3aa: CASSSAGSSYEQYF
v_gene: TRBV7-6; d_gene: TRBD1; abundance: -; j_gene: TRBJ2-7; CDR3nt: TGTGCCAGCAGCCCCCAGGGGGCAGTTAACTCCTACGAGCAGTACTTC; CDR3aa: CASSPQGAVNSYEQYF
v_gene: TRBV6-1; d_gene: TRBD1; abundance: few; j_gene: TRBJ1-1; CDR3nt: TGTGCCATATTTCGACAGGGGATGAACACTGAAGCTTTCTTT; CDR3aa: CAIFRQGMNTEAFF
v_gene: TRBV11-2; d_gene: TRBD1; abundance: -; j_gene: TRBJ1-3; CDR3nt: TGTGCCAGCAGGAAAAGGGGACAGATGTACTCTGGAAACACCATATATTTT; CDR3aa: CASRKRGQMYSGNTIYF
v_gene: TRBV27; d_gene: TRBD1; abundance: -; j_gene: TRBJ1-5; CDR3nt: TGTGCCAGCAGGGATTTACAGGGGAGAAATCAGCCCCAGCATTTT; CDR3aa: CASRDLQGRNQPQHF
v_gene: TRBV18; d_gene: TRBD2; abundance: -; j_gene: TRBJ2-7; CDR3nt: TGTGCCAGCTCACCACCCACGGGACTAGCGGGAGAGTACGAGCAGTACTTC; CDR3aa: CASSPPTGLAGEYEQYF
v_gene: TRBV6-4; d_gene: TRBD2; abundance: -; j_gene: TRBJ2-4; CDR3nt: TGTGCCAGCAGGGACCCAAGGCCGACTAGCGGGATTGAGACAGGTGCCAAAAACATTCAGTACTTC; CDR3aa: CASRDPRPTSGIETGAKNIQYF
v_gene: TRBV28; d_gene: -; abundance: -; j_gene: TRBJ1-1; CDR3nt: TGTGCCAGCAGTTTTTGGACCCTCAGGGATCCCAACACTGAAGCTTTCTTT; CDR3aa: CASSFWTLRDPNTEAFF